The 18 T cell receptor beta chains below all came from one sample that was sequenced in a study of cytomegalovirus exposure and HLA in healthy donors. The assay was immunoSEQ multiplex PCR, and TCRdb's table has in-frame clones only and misses some. This table holds some 98,000 clones, around 88% found once. Sequencing input: PBMCs. All receptors derive from a woman aged 30 to 39 in good health and CMV-seronegative.

The chain uses TRBV15 and TRBJ1-5; D call uncertain. Germline V gene data show CDR1 as LNHNV and CDR2 as YYDKDF (reference sequence). CDR3 length: 12 amino acids. Deletions cut 1 base from V and 5 bases from J, with 3 bases between. DNA of the CDR3: TGTGCCACCAGCAGAGCTTATCAGCCCCAGCATTTT. Translating it yields CATSRAYQPQHF.

The chain joins TRBV6-6 to TRBJ2-7, with 13 bases fitting TRBD2. Per the germline V gene, CDR1 is MNHNY and CDR2 is SVGAGI (reference sequence). The CDR3 is 14 amino acids. Trimming cost V 4 bases and J 3 bases; bases outside gene matches: 0. The CDR3 coding sequence is TGTGCCAGCAGTTGGACTAGCGGGAGCTACGAGCAGTACTTC. Translation gives CASSWTSGSYEQYF.

The rearrangement links TRBV27 to TRBJ1-3; D is unresolved. The V gene's germline CDR1 is MNHEY and CDR2 SMNVEV (reference sequence). V dropped 4 bases and J dropped 0 bases, with 10 bases sitting between them. The CDR3 loop spans 15 amino acids. The CDR3 spells CASSSLGISGNTIYF. The CDR3 DNA reads TGTGCCAGCAGTTCCCTCGGGATCTCTGGAAACACCATATATTTT.

This sequence joins TRBV4-3 and TRBJ2-5; 9 positions agree with TRBD1. The V segment lost 1 base and the J segment 5 bases; nucleotides outside the gene matches: 8. Germline CDR1 LGHNA, CDR2 YSLEER. The CDR3 totals 16 residues. The CDR3 loop reads CASSQGAGQGSETQYF. The CDR3 region has the DNA TGCGCCAGCAGCCAAGGTGCTGGACAGGGGTCCGAGACCCAGTACTTC.

This sequence joins TRBV2 and TRBJ2-5; D ambiguous. The last part of the DNA fits TRBJ2-7 better; the J call may be wrong. The CDR3 is made up of 12 amino acids. Looked up from germline, CDR1 is SNHLY and CDR2 is FYNNEI. CDR3 region: CASRASSYEQYF. DNA of the CDR3: TGTGCCAGCAGAGCATCCTCCTACGAGCAGTACTTC.

The rearrangement uses TRBV5-1 and TRBJ1-1; D not certain. The CDR3 has 14 residues. Germline V gives CDR1 SGHRS, CDR2 YFSETQ. V dropped 1 base and J dropped 6 bases, with 13 bases sitting between them. The CDR3 reads CASSLKHTGSEAFF. The CDR3 DNA sequence: TGCGCCAGCAGCTTGAAACATACCGGGTCTGAAGCTTTCTTT.

The V call is TRBV29-1, the J call TRBJ1-2; TRBD1 matches 8 bases. Per germline, CDR1 SQVTM and CDR2 ANQGSEA. The CDR3 is made up of 12 amino acids. With 6 bases clipped from V and 5 bases from J, the junction kept 5 bases outside the gene matches. CDR3 in amino acids: CSVLQGAYGYTF. The CDR3 nucleotides read TGCAGCGTCCTCCAGGGGGCATATGGCTACACCTTC.

The chain uses TRBV4-3 and TRBJ2-2; 8 nucleotides agree with TRBD2. This CDR3 contains 16 residues. With 4 bases clipped from V and 1 base from J, the junction kept 5 bases outside the gene matches. Germline CDR1 is LGHNA and CDR2 is YSLEER. The CDR3 DNA sequence: TGCGCCAGCAGCCCCGTAGCGGGACTGAACACCGGGGAGCTGTTTTTT. It encodes CASSPVAGLNTGELFF.

V gene TRBV14 combines with J gene TRBJ2-7, with 7 bases aligning to TRBD2. The CDR3 loop spans 16 amino acids. The germline V gene has CDR1 SGHDN and CDR2 FVKESK. V was pared by 0 bases and J by 1 base, with 6 bases of the junction left unmatched. The CDR3 reads CASSQDGGSASYEQYF. The CDR3 DNA reads as TGTGCCAGCAGCCAAGACGGCGGGAGTGCATCCTACGAGCAGTACTTC.

The genes are TRBV5-1 and TRBJ2-5; the match to TRBD1 covers 7 bases. Germline V gives CDR1 SGHRS, CDR2 YFSETQ. V was pared by 2 bases and J by 1 base, with 5 bases of the junction left unmatched. The CDR3 length is 15 residues. The CDR3 DNA reads as TGCGCCAGCAGCTTAAGGGGGCTCGGCCAAGAGACCCAGTACTTC. This encodes CASSLRGLGQETQYF. Supplemented by reference TRBV5-1 and TRBJ2-5, the full variable domain reads KAGVTQTPRYLIKTRGQQVTLSCSPISGHRSVSWYQQTPGQGLQFLFEYFSETQRNKGNFPGRFSGRQFSNSRSEMNVSTLELGDSALYLCASSLRGLGQETQYFGPGTRLLVL.

The V and J genes are TRBV9 and TRBJ2-5, with 9 bases matching TRBD2. The V segment lost 2 bases and the J segment 4 bases; nucleotides outside the gene matches: 6. This CDR3 has 15 residues. Germline CDR1 SGDLS, CDR2 YYNGEE. CDR3 in DNA: TGTGCCAGCAGCGTTAGCGGGAGTAGGGGAGAGACCCAGTACTTC. Translated, it gives CASSVSGSRGETQYF.

This clone has only one observation. This chain links TRBV7-9 with TRBJ2-7, with 7 bases matching TRBD2. The germline V gene encodes CDR1 SEHNR and CDR2 FQNEAQ (reference sequence). V shed 5 bases, J shed 4 bases, and the junction held 20 bases outside the gene matches. The CDR3 extends over 18 amino acids. CDR3: CASSKTRGVSPTLYEQYF. In nucleotides, the CDR3 is TGTGCCAGCAGCAAAACACGGGGGGTGTCCCCTACTCTTTACGAGCAGTACTTC.

In its sample, this clone was seen once. J is TRBJ2-7 and V is TRBV5-1, with D possibly being TRBD1 (6 bases). V dropped 0 bases and J dropped 2 bases, with 12 bases sitting between them. Germline assignment: CDR1 SGHRS and CDR2 YFSETQ. CDR3 length: 15 residues. CDR3 DNA sequence: TGCGCCAGCAGCTTGGCAGGGGACCCGACCTACGAGCAGTACTTC. Translation gives CASSLAGDPTYEQYF.

The V call is TRBV4-2, the J call TRBJ1-4, with a possible D match to TRBD1 (5 bases). CDR1 and CDR2 from the germline V gene are LGHNA and YNFKEQ. The germline V and J ends were trimmed by 1 base and 8 bases, with 14 bases remaining between them. The CDR3 has 15 residues. CDR3 bases: TGTGCCAGCAGCCAAGTTGGGGGGGGTTTCGAAAAACTGTTTTTT. It specifies CASSQVGGGFEKLFF.

This rearrangement joins TRBV7-2 to TRBJ1-1; 8 bases are a match to TRBD1. Germline V gene data show CDR1 as SGHTA and CDR2 as FQGNSA. The V gene end was trimmed by 5 bases and the J gene end by 11 bases; junction bases not matched to a gene: 13. This CDR3 has 14 amino acids. The chain's CDR3 is CASSPPGGGFLAFF. The CDR3 DNA reads TGTGCCAGCAGCCCCCCAGGGGGCGGATTCTTGGCTTTCTTT.

A note on this clone: One end of the junction fails to match germline, which may point to a read error. The rearrangement links TRBV7-7 to TRBJ2-5, with 7 bases fitting TRBD2. This CDR3 is 15 amino acids long. CDR1 SSHAT and CDR2 FNYEAQ come from the germline V gene (reference sequence). The CDR3: CASTRSGADGETQYF. The CDR3 region has the DNA TGTGCTAGCACCCGAAGCGGGGCGGATGGAGAGACCCAGTACTTC.

The chain employs TRBV7-8 and TRBJ2-7, with D tentatively TRBD1 (6 bases). CDR1 and CDR2 (germline): SGHVS, FQNEAQ. V was shortened by 7 bases and J by 2 bases, with 9 bases between the two germline ends. This CDR3 has 12 amino acids. Here the CDR3 reads CASMGAAYEQYF. CDR3 nucleotide sequence: TGTGCCAGCATGGGGGCCGCCTACGAGCAGTACTTC.

The V and J genes are TRBV28 and TRBJ1-2, with D possibly being TRBD1 (5 bases). V was pared by 6 bases and J by 2 bases, with 16 bases between. The CDR3 has 15 residues. Germline values: CDR1 MDHEN, CDR2 SYDVKM. CDR3 residues: CASRIGQEGNYGYTF. The CDR3 DNA follows: TGTGCCAGCAGGATTGGGCAGGAGGGGAACTATGGCTACACCTTC.